Listed here are 29 T cell receptor beta chains from one sample, sequenced in a study of OX40 agonist ivuxolimab in advanced cancers. The repertoire was sequenced with immunoSEQ multiplex PCR; TCRdb's copy has only in-frame clones and lacks some. The repertoire holds 40,000 to 55,000 clones, with 91% as singletons. Sequences were derived from CD4+ or CD8+ T cells sorted from blood, sampled in a trial of the OX40 agonist ivuxolimab. These TCRs come from an adult with an advanced solid tumor such as melanoma, head and neck, liver or kidney cancer.

The gene calls are TRBV7-9 and TRBJ2-7; the D is unclear. CDR3 length: 13 amino acids. V lost 5 bases to trimming and J lost 1 base, with 9 bases between them. Per germline, CDR1 SEHNR and CDR2 FQNEAQ (reference sequence). The CDR3 region has the DNA TGTGCCAGCAGCCACGTCAGGTCCTACGAGCAGTACTTC. This encodes CASSHVRSYEQYF.

The gene calls are TRBV5-6 and TRBJ2-7, with D perhaps assigned TRBD1 or TRBD2 (5 bases each). V dropped 2 bases and J dropped 3 bases, with 9 bases sitting between them. The CDR3 length is 13 residues. Germline-derived CDR1 and CDR2 are SGHDT and YYEEEE. In DNA form, the CDR3 reads TGTGCCAGCAGCTTTGGGGGAATCTACGAGCAGTACTTC. Amino acid sequence: CASSFGGIYEQYF. Full variable domain (remainder filled in from reference TRBV5-6 and TRBJ2-7): DAGVTQSPTHLIKTRGQQVTLRCSPKSGHDTVSWYQQALGQGPQFIFQYYEEEERQRGNFPDRFSGHQFPNYSSELNVNALLLGDSALYLCASSFGGIYEQYFGPGTRLTVT.

A few counts support this clone. The J gene is TRBJ1-1, the V gene TRBV28, with 8 bases matching TRBD1. The ends lost 4 bases at V and 8 bases at J; junction bases unmatched: 3. The CDR3 covers 12 residues. CDR1 is MDHEN, CDR2 SYDVKM, per germline. The CDR3 DNA reads TGTGCCAGCAGTTGGGGACAGGCCGAAGCTTTCTTT. It yields the protein CASSWGQAEAFF.

This chain uses TRBV6-5 with TRBJ1-1; D is unresolved. V dropped 0 bases and J dropped 1 base, with 9 bases sitting between them. The CDR3 is made up of 15 amino acids. Germline assignment: CDR1 MNHEY and CDR2 SVGAGI. The CDR3 DNA is TGTGCCAGCAGTTACTCGAGATCGGGGAACACTGAAGCTTTCTTT. It is translated as CASSYSRSGNTEAFF.

The DNA of the CDR3 is TGTGCCAGCAGCCACGGGACAGGGTTGACAGATACGCAGTATTTT. Protein product: CASSHGTGLTDTQYF. This chain uses TRBV7-6 with TRBJ2-3; 9 bases fit TRBD1. The germline gives CDR1 SGHVS, CDR2 FNYEAQ. The length of the CDR3 is 15 residues. V dropped 5 bases and J dropped 3; count of bases not matched to a gene: 6. Variable domain in full (rest from reference TRBV7-6 and TRBJ2-3): GAGVSQSPRYKVTKRGQDVALRCDPISGHVSLYWYRQALGQGPEFLTYFNYEAQQDKSGLPNDRFSAERPEGSISTLTIQRTEQRDSAMYRCASSHGTGLTDTQYFGPGTRLTVL.

A single count supports this clone. This sequence joins TRBV6-1 and TRBJ2-3; the D gene is possibly TRBD2 (6 bases). Germline CDR1 reads MNHNS; CDR2 reads SASEGT. Trimming removed 2 bases from V and 4 bases from J, with 13 bases in between. The CDR3 runs to 15 residues. The CDR3 nucleotides read TGTGCCAGCAGTGAACAGTGGCGGGGACCAGATACGCAGTATTTT. Encoded protein: CASSEQWRGPDTQYF.

This chain links TRBV13 with TRBJ2-5, with 16 bases aligning to TRBD2. CDR1 and CDR2 from the germline V gene are PRHDT and FYEKMQ (reference sequence). This CDR3 region has 18 residues. J lost 2 bases, V lost 4 bases, and 7 bases had no gene match. In DNA form, the CDR3 reads TGTGCCAGCAGCTCAAGAGGGGGACTAGCGGGAGGGCAAGAGACCCAGTACTTC. It codes for CASSSRGGLAGGQETQYF.

About this clone itself: Other nucleotide sequences in the sample specify the same CDR3. The chain is built from TRBV28 and TRBJ2-7; 7 nucleotides match TRBD1. CDR3 length: 14 amino acids. V was clipped by 6 bases and J by 4 bases; unmatched bases: 9. Germline CDR1 and CDR2: MDHEN and SYDVKM. The chain's CDR3 is CASSRVGQAYEQYF. The CDR3 bases are TGTGCCAGCAGCCGCGTAGGACAGGCTTACGAGCAGTACTTC.

The genes are TRBV9 and TRBJ1-3, with 7 bases that match TRBD1. The trim removed 0 bases at V and 8 bases at J, leaving 8 bases unmatched. There are 15 residues in the CDR3. CDR1 is SGDLS, CDR2 YYNGEE, per germline. The chain's CDR3 is CASSVGGTETDTIYF. The DNA for the CDR3 is TGTGCCAGCAGCGTAGGGGGGACAGAGACTGACACCATATATTTT.

In regard to this clone: The germline gene is not matched at one end of the junction; a read error may be the cause. The chain combines TRBV30 with TRBJ2-7; D gene uncertain. Germline V gene sequence: CDR1 GTSNPN, CDR2 SVGIG (reference sequence). This CDR3 is built from 10 residues. As DNA, the CDR3 is TGTGCCTGGGGTGTCAACGAGCAGTACTTC. Translation gives CAWGVNEQYF. The entire variable domain, with the rest obtained from reference TRBV30 and TRBJ2-7, is as follows: SQTIHQWPATLVQPVGSPLSLECTVEGTSNPNLYWYRQAAGRGLQLLFYSVGIGQISSEVPQNLSASRPQDRQFILSSKKLLLSDSGFYLCAWGVNEQYFGPGTRLTVT.

This sequence joins TRBV4-1 and TRBJ1-6; the D is unclear. The CDR3 spans 16 residues. Looked up from germline, CDR1 is MGHRA and CDR2 is YSYEKL. V was cut by 1 base and J by 0 bases, with 7 bases left in between. The CDR3 nucleotides are TGCGCCAGCAGCCAAGCTTCAGACTCCTATAATTCACCCCTCCACTTT. Protein product: CASSQASDSYNSPLHF.

The J gene is TRBJ2-7, the V gene TRBV10-3; 7 nucleotides match TRBD1. Germline trimming cut 8 bases from V and 3 bases from J; bases unmatched to any gene: 1. This CDR3 contains 11 residues. Germline V gene sequence: CDR1 ENHRY, CDR2 SYGVKD. The CDR3 DNA is TGTGCCATCCGACAGGGCTACGAGCAGTACTTC. This sequence encodes CAIRQGYEQYF.

The chain has TRBV4-2 and TRBJ2-4; TRBD1 might be the D (6 bases). Trimming took off 1 base at V and 7 bases at J, with 11 bases between the two ends. Germline CDR1 LGHNA, CDR2 YNFKEQ. The CDR3 has 14 amino acids. CDR3 sequence (DNA): TGTGCCAGCAGCCAAGCTAGTAGGGGGAACATTCAGTACTTC. Protein product: CASSQASRGNIQYF.

The chain combines TRBV5-4 with TRBJ1-1; 9 bases agree with TRBD1. The germline V gene has CDR1 SGHNT and CDR2 YYREEE (reference sequence). The CDR3 runs 15 residues. V lost 4 bases and J lost 3; bases outside the gene matches: 7. Here the CDR3 reads CASSRGQGIDTEAFF. CDR3 sequence (DNA): TGTGCCAGCAGCAGAGGACAGGGGATTGACACTGAAGCTTTCTTT.

This clone was seen a few times. This rearrangement joins TRBV19 to TRBJ1-2; TRBD1 aligns across 8 bases. Losses at the gene ends were 10 bases for V and 6 bases for J; bases not matched to a gene: 7. This CDR3 has 12 residues. CDR1 and CDR2 (germline): LNHDA, SQIVND (reference sequence). CDR3 DNA: TGTGCCACCTGGACAGGGACGAATGGCTACACCTTC. Protein product: CATWTGTNGYTF.

The chain joins TRBV28 to TRBJ2-1; D is perhaps TRBD2 (6 bases). The CDR3 consists of 14 residues. The ends were cut back, 2 bases at V and 7 bases at J, with 12 bases in the middle. CDR1 is MDHEN and CDR2 is SYDVKM in the germline V gene. The CDR3 region is CASSLRGTWNEQFF. In DNA form, the CDR3 reads TGTGCCAGCAGTTTACGGGGGACTTGGAATGAGCAGTTCTTC. Using reference TRBV28 and TRBJ2-1 for the parts outside the CDR3, the full variable domain is DVKVTQSSRYLVKRTGEKVFLECVQDMDHENMFWYRQDPGLGLRLIYFSYDVKMKEKGDIPEGYSVSREKKERFSLILESASTNQTSMYLCASSLRGTWNEQFFGPGTRLTVL.

The CDR3 region has the DNA TGTGCCACCGCTAGCGGTCCCAGCAACTACGAGCAGTACTTC. Protein product: CATASGPSNYEQYF. This rearrangement joins TRBV15 to TRBJ2-7, with TRBD2 identical over 7 bases. Per germline, CDR1 LNHNV and CDR2 YYDKDF (reference sequence). The CDR3 contains 14 residues. J was trimmed by 3 bases and V by 8 bases; bases with no gene match: 10.

This chain connects TRBV28 to TRBJ2-2; D gene unclear. The germline CDR1 and CDR2 sequences are MDHEN and SYDVKM. This CDR3 has 16 residues. V dropped 2 bases and J dropped 3 bases, with 13 bases sitting between them. The CDR3 region has the DNA TGTGCCAGCAGTTTAGGTCGCGAAGTCTACACCGGGGAGCTGTTTTTT. This sequence encodes CASSLGREVYTGELFF.

The V gene is TRBV7-2, the J gene TRBJ2-1; no definite D call. CDR1 is SGHTA, CDR2 FQGNSA, per germline. V was clipped by 8 bases and J by 2 bases, with 7 bases between them. CDR3 length: 12 amino acids. This chain's CDR3 is CASFRAYNEQFF. DNA of the CDR3: TGTGCCAGCTTCCGGGCCTACAATGAGCAGTTCTTC.

The gene calls are TRBV4-1 and TRBJ2-3; TRBD2 is a possible D gene (6 bases). CDR1 is MGHRA, CDR2 YSYEKL, per germline. V shed 1 base and J shed 3 bases, with 17 bases lying between them. This CDR3 region has 17 residues. The CDR3 protein is CASSQAPSVTLTDTQYF. The CDR3 DNA reads as TGCGCCAGCAGCCAAGCTCCTAGCGTAACTCTTACAGATACGCAGTATTTT.

V and J are TRBV6-5 and TRBJ1-1, with D hard to call. Between the trimmed V and J ends, which lost 2 bases and 5 bases, there was a span of 3 bases. Germline V gene lookup returns CDR1 MNHEY and CDR2 SVGAGI. This CDR3 has 11 residues. The CDR3 protein is CASSYTTEAFF. Written as DNA, the CDR3 is TGTGCCAGCAGTTACACAACTGAAGCTTTCTTT.

This chain joins TRBV28 and TRBJ1-1; 9 nucleotides agree with TRBD1. CDR3 length: 15 residues. The V segment lost 4 bases and the J segment 6 bases; nucleotides outside the gene matches: 9. From germline, CDR1 is MDHEN and CDR2 SYDVKM. CDR3 sequence (DNA): TGTGCCAGCAGTTCACGGACAGGGGAGCAGGCTGAAGCTTTCTTT. Encoded protein: CASSSRTGEQAEAFF.

The V call is TRBV7-9, the J call TRBJ1-1; 10 bases map to TRBD1. This CDR3 contains 16 residues. V lost 4 bases and J lost 1; bases outside the gene matches: 6. In germline, CDR1 is SEHNR, CDR2 FQNEAQ (reference sequence). The chain's CDR3 is CASSSPGQGRNTEAFF. The CDR3 DNA is TGTGCCAGCAGCTCGCCGGGACAGGGGAGGAACACTGAAGCTTTCTTT.

The chain couples TRBV27 to TRBJ2-2; D is perhaps TRBD2 (7 bases). CDR1 is MNHEY and CDR2 is SMNVEV in the germline V gene (reference sequence). V was shortened by 3 bases and J by 8 bases, with 13 bases between the two germline ends. This CDR3 is built from 14 residues. The CDR3 here is CASSLGGGVGELFF. CDR3 sequence (DNA): TGTGCCAGCAGTTTGGGGGGGGGCGTAGGGGAGCTGTTTTTT.

The V gene is TRBV5-1, the J gene TRBJ1-1, with a possible D match to TRBD1 (5 bases). Trimming stripped 5 bases from V and 6 bases from J, with 14 bases between. Germline CDR1 is SGHRS and CDR2 is YFSETQ. This CDR3 is 13 amino acids long. The CDR3 bases are TGCGCCAGCAGTCCGGGACCTCTCCCTGAAGCTTTCTTT. Protein: CASSPGPLPEAFF.

The chain combines TRBV27 with TRBJ1-5; 10 nucleotides agree with TRBD1. CDR3 size: 16 residues. Germline V gene sequence: CDR1 MNHEY, CDR2 SMNVEV (reference sequence). V shed 6 bases, J shed 2 bases, and the junction held 7 bases outside the gene matches. In DNA form, the CDR3 reads TGTGCCAGCAGGGCCGGGACAGGGGTGGGCAATCAGCCCCAGCATTTT. It codes for CASRAGTGVGNQPQHF.

The chain uses TRBV10-3 and TRBJ1-2; D is unresolved. CDR1 and CDR2 from the germline V gene are ENHRY and SYGVKD. The CDR3 extends over 12 amino acids. The ends were cut back, 2 bases at V and 2 bases at J, with 3 bases in the middle. This CDR3 is CAISETNYGYTF. The DNA of the CDR3 is TGTGCCATCAGTGAGACGAACTATGGCTACACCTTC.

V usage is TRBV5-5 and J usage is TRBJ2-7; D is undetermined. The CDR3 length is 12 residues. Germline V gene lookup returns CDR1 SGHKS and CDR2 YYEKEE (reference sequence). The V gene lost 2 bases and the J gene lost 4 bases, with 7 bases spanning the gap. The CDR3 is CASSLSPYEQYF. In DNA, the CDR3 is TGTGCCAGCAGCTTATCCCCTTACGAGCAGTACTTC.

V gene TRBV30 combines with J gene TRBJ2-5; D might be TRBD2 (5 bases). The germline gives CDR1 GTSNPN, CDR2 SVGIG (reference sequence). This CDR3 spans 15 amino acids. V gave up 3 bases and J gave up 4 bases, with 18 bases separating them. The CDR3 DNA is TGTGCCTGGAGGGTCGGAGGAGGATTCTTAGAGACCCAGTACTTC. It yields the protein CAWRVGGGFLETQYF.